This TCR beta chain was documented in a study of cytomegalovirus exposure and HLA in healthy donors. There are 18 residues in the CDR3. Unmatched junction bases numbered 14, after V lost 4 bases and J lost 1 base. The germline V gene has CDR1 SGDLS and CDR2 YYNGEE. Use of 60 Vbeta and 13 Jbeta primers characterized the PCR. Only in-frame clones appear in the TCRdb table, and some are missing; sequencing was by immunoSEQ multiplex PCR. Of about 150,000 clones listed, roughly 80% are singletons. The V gene is TRBV9, the J gene TRBJ1-2; 9 nucleotides match TRBD1. This TCR came from a woman aged 50 to 60 in good health and CMV-seropositive. What was sequenced was PBMCs. This chain's CDR3 is CASSPPGQGPKDNYGYTF. CDR3 sequence (DNA): TGTGCCAGCAGCCCGCCGGGACAGGGACCGAAAGATAACTATGGCTACACCTTC. Full variable domain (remainder filled in from reference TRBV9 and TRBJ1-2): DSGVTQTPKHLITATGQRVTLRCSPRSGDLSVYWYQQSLDQGLQFLIQYYNGEERAKGNILERFSAQQFPDLHSELNLSSLELGDSALYFCASSPPGQGPKDNYGYTFGSGTRLTVV.